What follows is one TCR beta chain and its context. What it binds is unknown. This entry comes from a study of T cells expressing NK-cell markers. Study context: Seven sequenced donors out of eight were HCMV-seropositive, one seronegative.

5'RACE template switching with UMIs generated TCR beta cDNA. TCRdb reanalyzed the 5' RACE reads and collapses them to one entry per CDR3 protein, without DNA. This sample contains roughly 170,000 distinct CDR3 sequences. Germline V gene data show CDR1 as LNHNV and CDR2 as YYDKDF (reference sequence). The CDR3 consists of 16 residues. Study-wide results and limits: The share of CD8+ T cells held by dominant NKG2C+ clonotypes was 1.0-7.0% in about six donors. Leadership of the CD3+CD56-NKG2C+ fraction also belonged to these clonotypes in several donors.

The chain recombines TRBV15 with TRBJ2-1; the D gene TCRdb calls, TRBD2, cannot be checked with no DNA. The clonotype was recovered from a woman between 18 and 70 years old in good health. Sequencing used blood T cells: a sorted CD56 or NKG2C T cell subset, CD4+ or CD8+ T cells, or bulk PBMC T cells (not recorded which). CDR3: CATSRDKSSGTREQFF.